This T cell receptor beta chain was documented in a study of blood T cell repertoires in COVID-19. This CDR3 region has 14 residues. The V gene's germline CDR1 is MNHEY and CDR2 SVGAGI. V was pared by 6 bases and J by 3 bases, with 14 bases between. How the authors handled the data: Counts of nucleated cells, estimated from reference gene primer amplification, were obtained. Here immunoSEQ multiplex PCR was the method, and the copy in TCRdb shows in-frame clones only, minus some. V, J and clone size were drawn from that table, and D and trimming were deduced from the DNA. The table shows hundreds of thousands of clones, with 70% to 90% occurring only once.

Source material: peripheral blood. The genes are TRBV6-5 and TRBJ1-1; a possible D gene is TRBD1 (6 bases). The receptor was isolated from a man older than 75 with acute or convalescent COVID-19. This CDR3 is CASRSGEGDTEAFF. The CDR3 DNA is TGTGCCAGCAGGTCAGGGGAGGGGGACACTGAAGCTTTCTTT.